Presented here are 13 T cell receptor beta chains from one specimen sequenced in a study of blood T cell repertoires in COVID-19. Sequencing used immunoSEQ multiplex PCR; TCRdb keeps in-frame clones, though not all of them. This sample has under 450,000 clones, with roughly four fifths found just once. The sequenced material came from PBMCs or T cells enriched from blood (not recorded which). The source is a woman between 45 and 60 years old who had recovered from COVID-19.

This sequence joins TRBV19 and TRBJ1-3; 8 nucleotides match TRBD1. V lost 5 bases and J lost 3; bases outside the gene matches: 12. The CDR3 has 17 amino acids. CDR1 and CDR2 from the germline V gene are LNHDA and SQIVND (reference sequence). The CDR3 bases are TGTGCCAGTAGTCTCGCAGGACAGGGACTGAGTGGAAACACCATATATTTT. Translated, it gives CASSLAGQGLSGNTIYF.

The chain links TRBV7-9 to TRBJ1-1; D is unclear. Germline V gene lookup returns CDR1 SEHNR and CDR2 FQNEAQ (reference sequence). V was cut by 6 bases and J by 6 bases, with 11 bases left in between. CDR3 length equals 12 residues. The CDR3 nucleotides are TGTGCCAGCAGATACAGTGGGTCTGAAGCTTTCTTT. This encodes CASRYSGSEAFF.

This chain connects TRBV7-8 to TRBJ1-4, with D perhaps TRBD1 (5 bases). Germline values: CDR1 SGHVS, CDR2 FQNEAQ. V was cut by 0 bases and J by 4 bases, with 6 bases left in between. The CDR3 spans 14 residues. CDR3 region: CASSLAGHNEKLFF. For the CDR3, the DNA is TGTGCCAGCAGCTTAGCTGGACATAATGAAAAACTGTTTTTT.

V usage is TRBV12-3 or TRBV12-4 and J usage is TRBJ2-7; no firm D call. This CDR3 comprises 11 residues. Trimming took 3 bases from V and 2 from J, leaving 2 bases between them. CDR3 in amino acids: CASSFTYEQYF. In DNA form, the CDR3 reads TGTGCCAGCAGTTTCACCTACGAGCAGTACTTC.

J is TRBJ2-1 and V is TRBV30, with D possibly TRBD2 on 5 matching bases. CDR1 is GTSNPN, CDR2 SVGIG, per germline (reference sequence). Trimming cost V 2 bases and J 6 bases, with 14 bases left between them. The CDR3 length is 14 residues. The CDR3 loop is CAWSRGGPVNEQFF. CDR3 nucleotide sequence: TGTGCCTGGAGTCGGGGTGGGCCTGTCAATGAGCAGTTCTTC.

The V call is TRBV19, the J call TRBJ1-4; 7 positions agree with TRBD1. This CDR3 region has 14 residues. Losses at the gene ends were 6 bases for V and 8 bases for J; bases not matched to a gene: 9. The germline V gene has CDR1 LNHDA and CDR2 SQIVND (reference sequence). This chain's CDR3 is CASRRTGAGEKLFF. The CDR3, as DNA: TGTGCCAGTAGAAGAACAGGGGCAGGGGAAAAACTGTTTTTT.

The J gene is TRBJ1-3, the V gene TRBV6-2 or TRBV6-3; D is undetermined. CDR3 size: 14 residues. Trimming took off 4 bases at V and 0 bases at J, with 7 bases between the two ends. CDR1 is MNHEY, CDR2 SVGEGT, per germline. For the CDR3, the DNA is TGTGCCAGCAGTTGGACTCTCTCTGGAAACACCATATATTTT. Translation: CASSWTLSGNTIYF.

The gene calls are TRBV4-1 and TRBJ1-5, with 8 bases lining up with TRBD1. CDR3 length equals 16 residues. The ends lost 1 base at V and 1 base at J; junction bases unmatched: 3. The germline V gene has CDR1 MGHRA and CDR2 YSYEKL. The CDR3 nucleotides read TGCGCCAGCAGCCAAGGACAGGGGTTGAGCAATCAGCCCCAGCATTTT. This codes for CASSQGQGLSNQPQHF.

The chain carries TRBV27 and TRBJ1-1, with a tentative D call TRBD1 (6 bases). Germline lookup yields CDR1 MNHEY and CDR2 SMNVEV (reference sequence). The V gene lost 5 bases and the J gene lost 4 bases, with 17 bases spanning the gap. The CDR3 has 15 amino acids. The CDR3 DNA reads TGTGCCAGCAGTAGAACTGCAGGGGTGGGCACTGAAGCTTTCTTT. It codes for CASSRTAGVGTEAFF.

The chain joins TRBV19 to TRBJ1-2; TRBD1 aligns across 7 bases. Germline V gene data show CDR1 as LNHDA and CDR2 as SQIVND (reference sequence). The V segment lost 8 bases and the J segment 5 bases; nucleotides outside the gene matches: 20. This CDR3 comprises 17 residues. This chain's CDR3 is CASGNGPGGQVLYGYTF. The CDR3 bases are TGTGCCAGTGGAAACGGCCCGGGTGGACAGGTACTATATGGCTACACCTTC.

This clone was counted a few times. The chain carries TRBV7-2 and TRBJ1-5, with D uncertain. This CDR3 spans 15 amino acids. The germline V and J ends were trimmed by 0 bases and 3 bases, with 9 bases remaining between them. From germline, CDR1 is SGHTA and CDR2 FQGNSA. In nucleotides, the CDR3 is TGTGCCAGCAGCTTAGCGAGGACTGACAATCAGCCCCAGCATTTT. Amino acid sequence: CASSLARTDNQPQHF.

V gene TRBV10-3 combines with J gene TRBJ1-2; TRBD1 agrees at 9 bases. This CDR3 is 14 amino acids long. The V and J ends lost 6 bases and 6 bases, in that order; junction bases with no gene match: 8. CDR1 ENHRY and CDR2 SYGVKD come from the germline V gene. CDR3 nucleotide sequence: TGTGCCATCAGAGGGGACAGGGAAGGGGATGGCTACACCTTC. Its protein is CAIRGDREGDGYTF.

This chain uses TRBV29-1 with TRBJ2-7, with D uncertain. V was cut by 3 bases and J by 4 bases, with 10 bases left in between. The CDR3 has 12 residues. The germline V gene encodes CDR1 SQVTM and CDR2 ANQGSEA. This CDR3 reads CSVESAAYEQYF. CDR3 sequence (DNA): TGCAGCGTTGAGTCAGCAGCGTACGAGCAGTACTTC.